The clone carrying this T cell receptor beta chain was seen only a few times. Its specificity is unknown. This entry is derived from a study of T-cell memory formation after mild COVID-19. Looking at the study overall: For the most part, TCR clusters were specific to one donor.

Via MiXCR, TCRdb re-called the 5' RACE reads, giving one row per CDR3 protein. The data contain some 210,000 distinct CDR3 sequences, around 20% of them singletons. Findings of the study overall: A subset of responding clones appeared in pre-infection memory, suggesting cross-reactive memory joined. Chiefly within CM and EM were the contracting CD4+ clones; CD8+ ones were within EMRA.

J gave up 5 bases and V 7 bases, and 9 bases lay outside the gene matches. The CDR3 length is 16 residues. The V call is TRBV12-3 or TRBV12-4, the J call TRBJ2-2; 11 bases map to TRBD1. The sample consisted of PBMCs or a T cell subset sorted from them (not recorded which). This receptor was taken from an adult woman who had mild COVID-19 (a few samples of this study predate the infection). Cell type and time point are not known. In DNA, the CDR3 is TGTGCCAGCATTCGCCAGGGACAGGGGGGAACCGGGGAGCTGTTTTTT. Residues: CASIRQGQGGTGELFF.